This T cell receptor (beta chain) was profiled in a study of early T cells in non-severe SARS-CoV-2 infection. The V gene lost 5 bases and the J gene lost 4 bases, with 11 bases spanning the gap. This CDR3 contains 14 residues. TCRdb ran MiXCR on the 5' RACE reads and lists one entry per CDR3 protein. The table has roughly 75,000 distinct CDR3 sequences, roughly 12% seen once. The material sequenced was whole blood. The chain is built from TRBV12-3 or TRBV12-4 and TRBJ1-4; TRBD1 is a possible D gene (6 bases). This TCR was sampled from an adult who was a healthcare worker with PCR-confirmed SARS-CoV-2 infection or an uninfected control (not recorded which). CDR3 sequence reads: CASSPRGFNEKLFF. CDR3 bases: TGTGCCAGCAGTCCCAGGGGTTTTAATGAAAAACTGTTTTTT.